This entry concerns a single T cell receptor beta chain. Its antigen is as yet unknown. V was clipped by 3 bases and J by 3 bases; unmatched bases: 7. Germline CDR1 reads MDHEN; CDR2 reads SYDVKM. The CDR3 totals 16 residues. This entry belongs to a study of cytomegalovirus exposure and HLA in healthy donors. Whole-study context: From about 179 million T cells, an earlier analysis saw 90 million to 130 million unique TCR beta sequences.

Regarding the study as a whole: Sequencing likely produced, as an artifact, a cluster of highly shared sequence variants.

At the time of sampling, donors were nominally healthy, though unrecorded immune exposures were likely. The PCR ran on 60 Vbeta and 13 Jbeta primers. Libraries were prepared by immunoSEQ multiplex PCR; TCRdb keeps only in-frame clonotypes and omits some of them. This table has more than 80,000 clones, approximately 84% appearing once. The V gene is TRBV28, the J gene TRBJ1-5; 8 positions match TRBD1. The clonotype originates from a girl aged 2 to 10 in good health and CMV-seropositive. The sequencing input was PBMCs. The DNA for the CDR3 is TGTGCCAGCAGTTTGCGGCAGGGGGCACCCAATCAGCCCCAGCATTTT. It encodes CASSLRQGAPNQPQHF.